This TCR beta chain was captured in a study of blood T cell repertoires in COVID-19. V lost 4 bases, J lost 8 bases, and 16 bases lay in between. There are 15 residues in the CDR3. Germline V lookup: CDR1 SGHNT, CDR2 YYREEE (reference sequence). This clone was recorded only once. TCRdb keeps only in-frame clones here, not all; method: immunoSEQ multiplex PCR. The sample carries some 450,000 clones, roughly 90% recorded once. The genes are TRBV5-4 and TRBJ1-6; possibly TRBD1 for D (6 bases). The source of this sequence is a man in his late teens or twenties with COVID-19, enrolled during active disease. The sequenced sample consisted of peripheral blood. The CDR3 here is CASSLQGIVDSPLHF. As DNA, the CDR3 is TGTGCCAGCAGCCTGCAGGGGATAGTCGATTCACCCCTCCACTTT.